The rows below give T cell receptor beta chains drawn from one sample of a study of shared clonotypes between healthy human individuals. Clones were read by immunoSEQ multiplex PCR, and TCRdb kept only the in-frame ones, dropping some. The table lists millions of clones, around 95% of them singletons. Sequences were obtained from naive CD4+ T cells sorted from blood. These receptors were obtained from a man younger than 30 in good health. The CDR3 runs from the conserved cysteine through the conserved F or W. The order of the fields is clone size, J gene, D gene, V gene, CDR3 DNA, CDR3 protein. The D gene is left open where the match is weak. Size tells how often a clone was seen (once, few, many) or the class of an expanded clone, and some rows leave it out.

clone_size: .; j_call: TRBJ2-7; d_call: TRBD1; v_call: TRBV7-9; cdr3_nt: TGTGCCAGCAGCTTGGACAGGGGTGAGCAGTACTTC; cdr3_aa: CASSLDRGEQYF
clone_size: .; j_call: TRBJ2-7; d_call: .; v_call: TRBV7-8; cdr3_nt: TGTGCCAGCAGCCCTAGGGCGGACTCGCGGTACGAGCAGTACTTC; cdr3_aa: CASSPRADSRYEQYF
clone_size: .; j_call: TRBJ2-7; d_call: .; v_call: TRBV4-3; cdr3_nt: TGCGCCAGCAGCCAAGAAATAGGCTACGAGCAGTACTTC; cdr3_aa: CASSQEIGYEQYF
clone_size: .; j_call: TRBJ2-6; d_call: TRBD1; v_call: TRBV5-1; cdr3_nt: TGCGCCAGCAGCTTGTGGGGACAGACCTCCGGGATCGGGGCCAACGTCCTGACTTTC; cdr3_aa: CASSLWGQTSGIGANVLTF
clone_size: .; j_call: TRBJ1-2; d_call: TRBD1; v_call: TRBV28; cdr3_nt: TGTGCCAGCAGTCTCCCAGGGGGGTCCGCTAACTATGGCTACACCTTC; cdr3_aa: CASSLPGGSANYGYTF
clone_size: many; j_call: TRBJ1-2; d_call: .; v_call: TRBV2; cdr3_nt: TGTGCCAGCAGTGTTCGGCAAACTTATGGCTACACCTTC; cdr3_aa: CASSVRQTYGYTF
clone_size: .; j_call: TRBJ2-5; d_call: .; v_call: TRBV19; cdr3_nt: TGTGCCAGTAGTTTTGCTACTCGTACTGGAGAGACCCAGTACTTC; cdr3_aa: CASSFATRTGETQYF
clone_size: .; j_call: TRBJ2-3; d_call: .; v_call: TRBV7-9; cdr3_nt: TGTGCCAGCAGCTACCCGAATACAGATACGCAGTATTTT; cdr3_aa: CASSYPNTDTQYF
clone_size: .; j_call: TRBJ2-5; d_call: TRBD1; v_call: TRBV2; cdr3_nt: TGTGCCAGCAGCGGACAGGGGCGAGAGACCCAGTACTTC; cdr3_aa: CASSGQGRETQYF
clone_size: .; j_call: TRBJ2-7; d_call: TRBD1; v_call: TRBV7-6; cdr3_nt: TGTGCCAGCAGCTTAGGGGACAGCTCCTACGAGCAGTACTTC; cdr3_aa: CASSLGDSSYEQYF
clone_size: once; j_call: TRBJ2-7; d_call: .; v_call: TRBV6-5; cdr3_nt: TGTGCCAGCAAAAAAGGGGTAAGCTCCTACGAGCAGTACTTC; cdr3_aa: CASKKGVSSYEQYF
clone_size: once; j_call: TRBJ1-2; d_call: TRBD1; v_call: TRBV9; cdr3_nt: TGTGCCAGCAGCGTAGCCGATGTGACAGGGCTATGGGATGGCTACACCTTC; cdr3_aa: CASSVADVTGLWDGYTF
clone_size: .; j_call: TRBJ2-5; d_call: TRBD2; v_call: TRBV15; cdr3_nt: TGTGCCACCAGCAGAGGTTTAGGGACTAGCGTAGAGACCCAGTACTTC; cdr3_aa: CATSRGLGTSVETQYF
clone_size: once; j_call: TRBJ1-1; d_call: TRBD1; v_call: TRBV7-2; cdr3_nt: TGTGCCAGCAGCTCCCAAGGGGGCATGAACACTGAAGCTTTCTTT; cdr3_aa: CASSSQGGMNTEAFF
clone_size: .; j_call: TRBJ2-4; d_call: .; v_call: TRBV7-4; cdr3_nt: TGTGCCAGCAGCTTAACCAGGGAGTACTTC; cdr3_aa: CASSLTREYF
clone_size: .; j_call: TRBJ2-7; d_call: TRBD2; v_call: TRBV7-2; cdr3_nt: TGTGCCAGCTGCCCCGTGGGGGGGTGGGAGCAGTACTTC; cdr3_aa: CASCPVGGWEQYF
clone_size: .; j_call: TRBJ2-7; d_call: TRBD1; v_call: TRBV5-6; cdr3_nt: TGTGCCAGCAGCTTAGGGACAGGCTCACCCTCCTACGAGCAGTACTTC; cdr3_aa: CASSLGTGSPSYEQYF
clone_size: .; j_call: TRBJ1-5; d_call: .; v_call: TRBV9; cdr3_nt: TGTGCCAGCAGCGCACTACAGGGTCCAAATCAGCCCCAGCATTTT; cdr3_aa: CASSALQGPNQPQHF
clone_size: .; j_call: TRBJ1-4; d_call: .; v_call: TRBV5-4; cdr3_nt: TGTGCCAGCAGCTCAAAAGCAGCAACTAATGAAAAACTGTTTTTT; cdr3_aa: CASSSKAATNEKLFF
clone_size: .; j_call: TRBJ1-5; d_call: TRBD1; v_call: TRBV10-3; cdr3_nt: TGTGCCATCACTGCAGGGGGAAATCAGCCCCAGCATTTT; cdr3_aa: CAITAGGNQPQHF
clone_size: .; j_call: TRBJ1-1; d_call: TRBD1; v_call: TRBV6-5; cdr3_nt: TGTGCCAGCAGGCCCCGGGGACAGCTTCAAGAAGCTTTCTTT; cdr3_aa: CASRPRGQLQEAFF
clone_size: .; j_call: TRBJ2-1; d_call: TRBD2; v_call: TRBV5-4; cdr3_nt: TGTGCCAGCAGCTTGGGCCCCTCCCTAGCGGGGGGGAATGAGCAGTTCTTC; cdr3_aa: CASSLGPSLAGGNEQFF
clone_size: .; j_call: TRBJ2-1; d_call: TRBD2; v_call: TRBV5-1; cdr3_nt: TGCGCCAGCAGCTTGAGCTGGACTAGCGGGAGGTACAATGAGCAGTTCTTC; cdr3_aa: CASSLSWTSGRYNEQFF
clone_size: once; j_call: TRBJ2-5; d_call: .; v_call: TRBV18; cdr3_nt: TGTGCCAGCTCACCACTATTATCTCAAGAGACCCAGTACTTC; cdr3_aa: CASSPLLSQETQYF
clone_size: .; j_call: TRBJ1-1; d_call: .; v_call: TRBV27; cdr3_nt: TGTGCCAGCAGAGGGGAAGGGATGAACACTGAAGCTTTCTTT; cdr3_aa: CASRGEGMNTEAFF
clone_size: .; j_call: TRBJ2-7; d_call: .; v_call: TRBV28; cdr3_nt: TGTGCCAGCACCTTACGAGGGAGGCTCTACGAGCAGTACTTC; cdr3_aa: CASTLRGRLYEQYF
clone_size: .; j_call: TRBJ2-7; d_call: .; v_call: TRBV7-9; cdr3_nt: TGTGCCAGCAGCTACGGAGATTACGAGCAGTACTTC; cdr3_aa: CASSYGDYEQYF
clone_size: .; j_call: TRBJ1-1; d_call: TRBD1; v_call: TRBV10-1; cdr3_nt: TGCGCCAGCAGTGGTGACAGGGGTGCTGAAGCTTTCTTT; cdr3_aa: CASSGDRGAEAFF
clone_size: .; j_call: TRBJ1-5; d_call: .; v_call: TRBV30; cdr3_nt: TGTGCCTGGAGTGTGGTGCAGGGGAATCAGCCCCAGCATTTT; cdr3_aa: CAWSVVQGNQPQHF
clone_size: once; j_call: TRBJ2-3; d_call: .; v_call: TRBV27; cdr3_nt: TGTGCCAGCAGTTTACGGGATACGCAGTATTTT; cdr3_aa: CASSLRDTQYF
clone_size: .; j_call: TRBJ2-1; d_call: TRBD2; v_call: TRBV7-2; cdr3_nt: TGTGCCAGCAGCTTAGGACGGGAGGGTTACAATGAGCAGTTCTTC; cdr3_aa: CASSLGREGYNEQFF
clone_size: .; j_call: TRBJ1-6; d_call: .; v_call: TRBV6-5; cdr3_nt: TGTGCCAGCAGTTACTCGAGGGCAGGGGAAGGTTCACCCCTCCACTTT; cdr3_aa: CASSYSRAGEGSPLHF
clone_size: .; j_call: TRBJ2-5; d_call: TRBD1; v_call: TRBV7-2; cdr3_nt: TGTGCCAGCAGCGGGACAGGGGTCCGAGAGACCCAGTACTTC; cdr3_aa: CASSGTGVRETQYF
clone_size: .; j_call: TRBJ1-5; d_call: .; v_call: TRBV7-9; cdr3_nt: TGTGCCAGCAGCTCCTCGGGACCCGGGAATCAGCCCCAGCATTTT; cdr3_aa: CASSSSGPGNQPQHF
clone_size: .; j_call: TRBJ2-7; d_call: .; v_call: TRBV10-3; cdr3_nt: TGTGCCATCAGTGAGACAGGGAACGGGGGTGACGAGCAGTACTTC; cdr3_aa: CAISETGNGGDEQYF
clone_size: .; j_call: TRBJ2-7; d_call: TRBD1; v_call: TRBV27; cdr3_nt: TGTGCCAGCAGTCTAGTTCCGGGACAGGGACCGTCCGAGCAGTACTTC; cdr3_aa: CASSLVPGQGPSEQYF
clone_size: .; j_call: TRBJ1-3; d_call: .; v_call: TRBV5-1; cdr3_nt: TGCGCCAGCAGCTCGTTACCCTCGAGCTCTGGAAACACCATATATTTT; cdr3_aa: CASSSLPSSSGNTIYF
clone_size: .; j_call: TRBJ2-7; d_call: .; v_call: TRBV30; cdr3_nt: TGTGCCTGGAGTGACAACAGCTACGAGCAGTACTTC; cdr3_aa: CAWSDNSYEQYF
clone_size: .; j_call: TRBJ2-3; d_call: TRBD1; v_call: TRBV7-9; cdr3_nt: TGTGCCAGCAGCTTAGGACAGGGAGTTGCAGATACGCAGTATTTT; cdr3_aa: CASSLGQGVADTQYF
clone_size: .; j_call: TRBJ2-7; d_call: .; v_call: TRBV7-8; cdr3_nt: TGTGCCAGCAGCTTAAGTCGGTACGAGCAGTACTTC; cdr3_aa: CASSLSRYEQYF
clone_size: .; j_call: TRBJ1-5; d_call: .; v_call: TRBV2; cdr3_nt: TGTGCCAGCAGTCCGACGGGGACTTTCGGGCAGCCCCAGCATTTT; cdr3_aa: CASSPTGTFGQPQHF
clone_size: .; j_call: TRBJ2-1; d_call: .; v_call: TRBV2; cdr3_nt: TGTGCCAGCAGTGAGGAGGCAGTATACAATGAGCAGTTCTTC; cdr3_aa: CASSEEAVYNEQFF
clone_size: .; j_call: TRBJ2-7; d_call: .; v_call: TRBV28; cdr3_nt: TGTGCCAGCAGCCTAGGGGCCTACGAGCAGTACTTC; cdr3_aa: CASSLGAYEQYF
clone_size: .; j_call: TRBJ2-6; d_call: .; v_call: TRBV29-1; cdr3_nt: TGCAGCGGAGCGCAGGGGAGACTCCTCTCTGGGGCCAACGTCCTGACTTTC; cdr3_aa: CSGAQGRLLSGANVLTF
clone_size: once; j_call: TRBJ2-7; d_call: .; v_call: TRBV6-1; cdr3_nt: TGTGCCAGCAGTGTCGTTATAGGGAGCTCCTACGAGCAGTACTTC; cdr3_aa: CASSVVIGSSYEQYF
clone_size: .; j_call: TRBJ2-7; d_call: .; v_call: TRBV5-8; cdr3_nt: TGTGCCAGCAGCTTGGGACTTACCTACGAGCAGTACTTC; cdr3_aa: CASSLGLTYEQYF
clone_size: .; j_call: TRBJ1-1; d_call: .; v_call: TRBV5-1; cdr3_nt: TGCGCCAGCAGCGTCGACACCGTGAACACTGAAGCTTTCTTT; cdr3_aa: CASSVDTVNTEAFF